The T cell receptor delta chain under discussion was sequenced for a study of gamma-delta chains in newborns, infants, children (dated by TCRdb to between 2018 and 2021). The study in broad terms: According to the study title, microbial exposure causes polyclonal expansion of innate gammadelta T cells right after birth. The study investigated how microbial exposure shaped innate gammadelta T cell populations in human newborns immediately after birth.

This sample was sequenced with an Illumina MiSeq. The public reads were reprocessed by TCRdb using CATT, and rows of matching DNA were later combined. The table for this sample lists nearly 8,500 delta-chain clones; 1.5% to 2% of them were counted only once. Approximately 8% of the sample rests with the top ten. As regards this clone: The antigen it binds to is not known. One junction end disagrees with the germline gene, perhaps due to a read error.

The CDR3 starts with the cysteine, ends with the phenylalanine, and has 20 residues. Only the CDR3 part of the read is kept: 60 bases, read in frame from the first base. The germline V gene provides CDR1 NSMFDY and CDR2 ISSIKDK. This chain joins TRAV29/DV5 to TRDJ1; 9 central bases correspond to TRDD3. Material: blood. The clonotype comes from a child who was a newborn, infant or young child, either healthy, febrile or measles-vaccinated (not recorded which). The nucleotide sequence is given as TGTGCAGCAAGCGCGTTCCCACTGGTTACTGGGGGACCGTACACCGATAGACTCATCTTT. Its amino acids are CAASAFPLVTGGPYTDRLIF.